What follows is one TCR beta chain and its context. This CDR3 is 14 amino acids long. Germline lookup yields CDR1 MNHEY and CDR2 SVGAGI. V shed 8 bases, J shed 8 bases, and the junction held 10 bases outside the gene matches. This sample was included in a study of blood T cell repertoires in COVID-19. The overall study: Acute and convalescent COVID-19 specimens originated in the United States, Italy and Spain. PBMCs, B-cell-depleted T cells, or T cells were the source of the cDNA or gDNA that made up the material.

Original analysis: Amplification of reference gene primers was used by the study to estimate nucleated cell counts. The data were produced by immunoSEQ multiplex PCR, yet TCRdb's version contains in-frame clones alone and is incomplete. V and J calls plus clone size are reproduced from that table; the DNA served to infer D and trimming. The data contain about 180,000 clones, roughly 87% of them singletons. Seattle's cohort entered during active infection and was followed longitudinally. Input material: peripheral blood. The chain combines TRBV6-5 with TRBJ1-2; 11 bases map to TRBD1. The receptor was isolated from a woman between 65 and 79 years old with COVID-19, enrolled during active disease. The CDR3 DNA sequence: TGTGCCAGCCAGCTCGGACAGGGGGCGCGAGGCTACACCTTC. It is translated as CASQLGQGARGYTF.